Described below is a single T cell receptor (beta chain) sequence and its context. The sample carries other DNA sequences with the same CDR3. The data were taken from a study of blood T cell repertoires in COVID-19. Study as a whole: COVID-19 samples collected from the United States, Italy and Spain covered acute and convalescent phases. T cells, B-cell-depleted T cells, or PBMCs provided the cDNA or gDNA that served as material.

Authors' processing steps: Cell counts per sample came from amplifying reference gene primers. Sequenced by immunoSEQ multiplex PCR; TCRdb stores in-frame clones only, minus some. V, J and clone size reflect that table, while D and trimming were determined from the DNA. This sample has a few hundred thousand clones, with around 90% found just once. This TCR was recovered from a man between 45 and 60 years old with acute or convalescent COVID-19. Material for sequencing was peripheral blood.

CDR3 protein: CASSPQGRETQYF. The DNA of the CDR3 is TGTGCCAGCAGTCCTCAGGGTAGGGAGACCCAGTACTTC. The chain is built from TRBV12-3 or TRBV12-4 and TRBJ2-5; maybe TRBD1 (5 bases). Trimming pared 5 bases from V and 5 bases from J, leaving 12 bases between. The CDR3 contains 13 residues.